The 19 T cell receptor beta chains given below trace back to one sample, sequenced in a study of low-dose radiotherapy and immunotherapy resistance in tumors. First-strand cDNA used TRAV- and TRBV-specific primers, covering alpha and beta chains. PCR amplification of the TCRs was performed with Phusion for 20 PCR cycles, and it relied on a constant-region primer together with a V-primer adapter. TCRdb processed the reads anew with MiXCR; each CDR3 protein has one entry. The sample yields roughly 10,000 distinct CDR3 sequences, 60% to 80% seen once. These receptors were obtained from a human donor with advanced metastatic prostate, ovarian, gallbladder or colorectal cancer (not recorded which). This table probably holds off-target reads from a library built for another chain.

The genes are TRBV6-4 and TRBJ1-5; D is ambiguous. The length of the CDR3 is 13 residues. Germline CDR1 MRHNA, CDR2 SNTAGT. Trimming left V 0 bases short and J 4 bases short, with 4 bases between. CDR3 sequence: CASSDSGNQPQHF. In DNA, the CDR3 is TGTGCCAGCAGTGACTCAGGGAATCAGCCCCAGCATTTT.

J is TRBJ1-6 and V is TRBV6-6; D remains ambiguous. Trimming shortened V by 7 bases and J by 7 bases, and 17 bases separated the two germline ends. Germline values: CDR1 MNHNY, CDR2 SVGAGI (reference sequence). The length of the CDR3 is 15 residues. CDR3 nucleotides: TGTGCCAGCACTACATCAGCATACGCCAATTCACCCCTCCACTTT. Its translation is CASTTSAYANSPLHF.

The chain joins TRBV10-3 to TRBJ1-1; TRBD1 matches at 9 bases. Trimming cost V 10 bases and J 4 bases; bases outside gene matches: 13. The length of the CDR3 is 15 residues. Germline CDR1 is ENHRY and CDR2 is SYGVKD. The chain's CDR3 is CATGQGRVGPTEAFF. In DNA form, the CDR3 reads TGTGCCACCGGACAGGGGAGAGTGGGGCCCACTGAAGCTTTCTTT.

The CDR3 DNA sequence: TGTGCCAGCAGCGAGGGGGAGGGTGAATGGTCACCCCTCCACTTT. Amino acid sequence: CASSEGEGEWSPLHF. V usage is TRBV9 and J usage is TRBJ1-6; tentative D call: TRBD1 (6 bases). CDR3 length equals 15 residues. The V end was cut by 3 bases, the J end by 10 bases, with 17 bases between. Germline V gene lookup returns CDR1 SGDLS and CDR2 YYNGEE.

In this sample, this clonotype turned up once. This chain links TRBV4-2 with TRBJ2-2; 8 bases map to TRBD2. V lost 2 bases to trimming and J lost 1 base; unmatched junction nucleotides: 3. Germline CDR1 and CDR2: LGHNA and YNFKEQ. This CDR3 spans 16 amino acids. CDR3 sequence: CASSQLAGGNTGELFF. For the CDR3, the DNA is TGTGCCAGCAGCCAACTGGCGGGAGGGAACACCGGGGAGCTGTTTTTT.

This chain uses TRBV21-1 with TRBJ2-5; the table's D call, TRBD1, has no DNA check behind it. TRBV21-1 is shown as a pseudogene. The CDR3 runs 13 residues. The CDR3 DNA reads TGTGCCAGCTTCACGGAGGCAGGGGAGACCCAGTACTTC. This sequence encodes CASFTEAGETQYF.

This clonotype was counted between two and nine times. This chain connects TRBV11-2 to TRBJ2-3; 8 bases are a match to TRBD2. This CDR3 contains 15 residues. After removal of 0 bases from V and 1 base from J, the junction contained 0 bases not matched to a gene. Germline-derived CDR1 and CDR2 are SGHAT and FQNNGV. The CDR3 nucleotides are TGTGCCAGCAGCTTAGACGGGGGGGGCACAGATACGCAGTATTTT. Encoded protein: CASSLDGGGTDTQYF.

The chain has TRBV27 and TRBJ1-1; D is unresolved. The ends were cut back, 5 bases at V and 0 bases at J, with 10 bases in the middle. Germline V lookup: CDR1 MNHEY, CDR2 SMNVEV (reference sequence). The CDR3 is 14 amino acids. The DNA for the CDR3 is TGTGCCAGCAGTCCCAGACCACTGAACACTGAAGCTTTCTTT. As protein: CASSPRPLNTEAFF.

The CDR3 nucleotides read TGTGCCAGCAGCCCCCTTAGCGGGGGCATAAACACAGATACGCAGTATTTT. This encodes CASSPLSGGINTDTQYF. This chain links TRBV3-1 with TRBJ2-3; TRBD2 matches at 9 bases. The germline V gene encodes CDR1 LGHDT and CDR2 YNNKEL (reference sequence). The ends lost 4 bases at V and 2 bases at J; junction bases unmatched: 10. The CDR3 is 17 amino acids.

This chain links TRBV3-1 with TRBJ2-1, with 8 bases fitting TRBD2. The V and J ends lost 2 bases and 10 bases, in that order; junction bases with no gene match: 1. Germline CDR1 and CDR2: LGHDT and YNNKEL (reference sequence). The CDR3 spans 12 residues. The CDR3 region has the DNA TGTGCCAGCAGCCAACGACTAGCGGAGCAGTTCTTC. Its protein product is CASSQRLAEQFF.

This clonotype showed up just a few times. V usage is TRBV18 and J usage is TRBJ2-1, with 8 positions matching TRBD2. The CDR3 consists of 15 residues. Germline trimming cut 6 bases from V and 8 bases from J; bases unmatched to any gene: 12. The V gene's germline CDR1 is KGHSH and CDR2 LQKENI. The CDR3 loop is CASSQTSGGAYEQFF. CDR3 in DNA: TGTGCCAGCTCCCAAACTAGCGGCGGAGCCTATGAGCAGTTCTTC. The full variable domain, its missing parts supplied by reference TRBV18 and TRBJ2-1, is NAGVMQNPRHLVRRRGQEARLRCSPMKGHSHVYWYRQLPEEGLKFMVYLQKENIIDESGMPKERFSAEFPKEGPSILRIQQVVRGDSAAYFCASSQTSGGAYEQFFGPGTRLTVL.

The rearrangement links TRBV19 to TRBJ2-5; TRBD1 might be the D (6 bases). The CDR3 has 13 amino acids. Between the trimmed V and J ends, which lost 5 bases and 1 base, there was a span of 8 bases. CDR1 is LNHDA and CDR2 is SQIVND in the germline V gene (reference sequence). The CDR3 DNA reads as TGTGCCAGTAGTGGACAGTTCCAAGAGACCCAGTACTTC. It codes for CASSGQFQETQYF.

This chain uses TRBV5-1 with TRBJ2-1, with 9 bases that match TRBD2. The CDR3 has 16 residues. J was trimmed by 5 bases and V by 4 bases; bases with no gene match: 10. Germline lookup yields CDR1 SGHRS and CDR2 YFSETQ. CDR3 protein: CASSPLRGRADNEQFF. In DNA form, the CDR3 reads TGCGCCAGCAGCCCGCTGCGCGGGAGGGCCGACAATGAGCAGTTCTTC. Filled out from reference TRBV5-1 and TRBJ2-1, the complete variable domain reads KAGVTQTPRYLIKTRGQQVTLSCSPISGHRSVSWYQQTPGQGLQFLFEYFSETQRNKGNFPGRFSGRQFSNSRSEMNVSTLELGDSALYLCASSPLRGRADNEQFFGPGTRLTVL.

This chain joins TRBV28 and TRBJ2-5; 7 bases match TRBD2. This CDR3 has 17 amino acids. The V and J ends lost 0 bases and 2 bases, in that order; junction bases with no gene match: 9. The germline CDR1 and CDR2 sequences are MDHEN and SYDVKM. The CDR3 is CASSLWSEREGQETQYF. The CDR3 DNA sequence: TGTGCCAGCAGTTTATGGTCCGAGCGGGAAGGGCAAGAGACCCAGTACTTC.

The chain uses TRBV19 and TRBJ2-5; 14 bases map to TRBD2. J gave up 7 bases and V 2 bases, and 3 bases lay outside the gene matches. Germline loops: CDR1 LNHDA, CDR2 SQIVND (reference sequence). The CDR3 has 15 residues. DNA for the CDR3: TGTGCCAGTAGTATAAGACTAGCGGGAGGGGGGACCCAGTACTTC. This sequence encodes CASSIRLAGGGTQYF.

This clonotype was counted once. The rearrangement links TRBV29-1 to TRBJ1-2; no clear D gene. Germline assignment: CDR1 SQVTM and CDR2 ANQGSEA. This CDR3 is 13 amino acids long. The germline V and J ends were trimmed by 2 bases and 2 bases, with 9 bases remaining between them. Written as DNA, the CDR3 is TGCAGCGTTGAATCCGGCGAGAACTATGGCTACACCTTC. Its translation is CSVESGENYGYTF.

This chain links TRBV11-2 with TRBJ2-7; the match to TRBD2 covers 12 bases. The CDR3 length is 15 residues. Germline-derived CDR1 and CDR2 are SGHAT and FQNNGV. The V gene end was trimmed by 5 bases and the J gene end by 6 bases; junction bases not matched to a gene: 8. For the CDR3, the DNA is TGTGCCAGCAGCGCGAGACTAGCGGGAGTGGTCGAGCAGTACTTC. Translating it yields CASSARLAGVVEQYF.

The rearrangement joins TRBV18 to TRBJ2-5; 7 bases match TRBD2. J lost 5 bases, V lost 3 bases, and 9 bases had no gene match. The CDR3 is 15 amino acids. Germline CDR1 and CDR2: KGHSH and LQKENI. This CDR3 is CASSPRGGMTETQYF. The CDR3 DNA reads as TGTGCCAGCTCACCTCGGGGAGGGATGACGGAGACCCAGTACTTC.

This clonotype appeared a single time. The chain couples TRBV6-8 to TRBJ1-2; TRBD1 matches 8 bases. V gave up 5 bases and J gave up 7 bases; unmatched junction bases: 6. From germline, CDR1 is MNHGY and CDR2 SAAAGT. The CDR3 is 13 residues long. The CDR3 is CASSLQGVGGYTF. CDR3 DNA sequence: TGTGCCAGCAGTCTACAGGGGGTGGGTGGCTACACCTTC.